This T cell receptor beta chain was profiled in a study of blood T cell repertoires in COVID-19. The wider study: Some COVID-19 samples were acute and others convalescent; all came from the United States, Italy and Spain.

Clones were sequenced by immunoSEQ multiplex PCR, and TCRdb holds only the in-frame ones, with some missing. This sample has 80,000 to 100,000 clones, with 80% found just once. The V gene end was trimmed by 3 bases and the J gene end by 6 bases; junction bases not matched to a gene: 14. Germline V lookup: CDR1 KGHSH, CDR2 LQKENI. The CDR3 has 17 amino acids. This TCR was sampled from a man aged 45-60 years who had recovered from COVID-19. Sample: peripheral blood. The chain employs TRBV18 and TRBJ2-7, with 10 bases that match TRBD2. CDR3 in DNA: TGTGCCAGCTCACCTAAACGCGGACTAGCGGCTAAGTCCGAGCAGTACTTC. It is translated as CASSPKRGLAAKSEQYF.